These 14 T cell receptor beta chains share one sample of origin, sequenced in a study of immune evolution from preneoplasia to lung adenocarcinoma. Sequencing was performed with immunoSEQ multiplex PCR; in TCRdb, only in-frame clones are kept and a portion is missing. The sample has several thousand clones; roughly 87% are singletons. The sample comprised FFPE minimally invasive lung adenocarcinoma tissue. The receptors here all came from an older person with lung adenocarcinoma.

The CDR3 nucleotides are TGTGCCTGGAGTGGAGGGGGCGTGGAGCTGTTTTTT. The encoded protein is CAWSGGGVELFF. The chain combines TRBV30 with TRBJ2-2; 7 nucleotides match TRBD1. V lost 1 base, J lost 10 bases, and 3 bases stayed unmatched. Germline V gene data show CDR1 as GTSNPN and CDR2 as SVGIG (reference sequence). The CDR3 loop spans 12 amino acids. The full variable domain, completed using reference TRBV30 and TRBJ2-2, is SQTIHQWPATLVQPVGSPLSLECTVEGTSNPNLYWYRQAAGRGLQLLFYSVGIGQISSEVPQNLSASRPQDRQFILSSKKLLLSDSGFYLCAWSGGGVELFFGEGSRLTVL.

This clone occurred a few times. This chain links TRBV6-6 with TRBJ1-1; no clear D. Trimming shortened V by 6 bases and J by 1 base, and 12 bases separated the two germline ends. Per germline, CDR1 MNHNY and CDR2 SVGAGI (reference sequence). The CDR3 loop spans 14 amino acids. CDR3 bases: TGTGCCAGCAGCCCCCGACTGGGGAACACTGAAGCTTTCTTT. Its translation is CASSPRLGNTEAFF.

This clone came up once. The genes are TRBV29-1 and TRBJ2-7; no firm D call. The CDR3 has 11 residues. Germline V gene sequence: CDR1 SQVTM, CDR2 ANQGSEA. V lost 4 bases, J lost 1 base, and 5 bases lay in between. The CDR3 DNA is TGCAGCGTTGCTGGTTCCTACGAGCAGTACTTC. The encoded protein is CSVAGSYEQYF.

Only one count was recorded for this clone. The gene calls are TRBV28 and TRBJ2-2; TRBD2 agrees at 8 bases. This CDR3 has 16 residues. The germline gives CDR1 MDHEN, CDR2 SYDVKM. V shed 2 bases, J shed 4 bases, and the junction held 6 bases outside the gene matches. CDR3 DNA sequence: TGTGCCAGCAGTTTACCGGGGGGGCTCAGCACCGGGGAGCTGTTTTTT. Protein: CASSLPGGLSTGELFF.

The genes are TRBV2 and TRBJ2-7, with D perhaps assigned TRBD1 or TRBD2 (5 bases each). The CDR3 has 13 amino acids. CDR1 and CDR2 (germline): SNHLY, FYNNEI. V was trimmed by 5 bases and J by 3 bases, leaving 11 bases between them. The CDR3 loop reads CASSRDHRYEQYF. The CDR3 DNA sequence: TGTGCCAGCAGTCGGGACCACCGCTACGAGCAGTACTTC.

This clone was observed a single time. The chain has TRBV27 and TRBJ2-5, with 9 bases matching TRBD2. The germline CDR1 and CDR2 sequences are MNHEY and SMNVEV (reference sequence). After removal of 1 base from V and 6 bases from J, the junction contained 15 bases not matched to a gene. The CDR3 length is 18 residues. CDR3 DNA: TGTGCCAGCAGTTTATTGGGGGATCATCCAGCGGGAGGACAGACCCAGTACTTC. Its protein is CASSLLGDHPAGGQTQYF.

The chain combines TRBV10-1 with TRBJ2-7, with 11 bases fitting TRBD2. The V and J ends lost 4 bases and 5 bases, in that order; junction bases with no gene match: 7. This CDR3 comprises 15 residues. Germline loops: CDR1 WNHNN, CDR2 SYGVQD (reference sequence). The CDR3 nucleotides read TGCGCCAGCAGTGTTGTAGCGGGAGGGCCGGACGAGCAGTACTTC. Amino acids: CASSVVAGGPDEQYF.

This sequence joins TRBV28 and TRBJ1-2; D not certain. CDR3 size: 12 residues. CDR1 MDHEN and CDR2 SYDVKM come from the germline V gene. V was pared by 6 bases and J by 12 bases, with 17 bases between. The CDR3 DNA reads TGTGCCAGCAGGACGCGTTCTATTTCGGACACCTTC. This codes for CASRTRSISDTF.

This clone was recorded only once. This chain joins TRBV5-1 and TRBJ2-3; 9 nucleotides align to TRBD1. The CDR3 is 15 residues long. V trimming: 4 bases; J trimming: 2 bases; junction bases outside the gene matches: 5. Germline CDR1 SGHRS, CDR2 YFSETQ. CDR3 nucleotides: TGCGCCAGCAGCCCGGGACAGGGCTACACAGATACGCAGTATTTT. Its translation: CASSPGQGYTDTQYF. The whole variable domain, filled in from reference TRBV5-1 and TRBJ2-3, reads KAGVTQTPRYLIKTRGQQVTLSCSPISGHRSVSWYQQTPGQGLQFLFEYFSETQRNKGNFPGRFSGRQFSNSRSEMNVSTLELGDSALYLCASSPGQGYTDTQYFGPGTRLTVL.

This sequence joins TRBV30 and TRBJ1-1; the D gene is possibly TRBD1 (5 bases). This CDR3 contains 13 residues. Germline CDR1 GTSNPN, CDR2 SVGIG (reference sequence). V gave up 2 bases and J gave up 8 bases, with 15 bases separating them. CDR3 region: CAWSLNAAGEAFF. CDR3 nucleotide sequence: TGTGCCTGGAGTTTGAATGCTGCAGGGGAAGCTTTCTTT.

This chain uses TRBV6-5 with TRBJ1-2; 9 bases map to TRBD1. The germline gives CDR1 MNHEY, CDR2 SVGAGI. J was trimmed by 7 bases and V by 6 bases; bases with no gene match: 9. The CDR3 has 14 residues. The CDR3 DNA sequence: TGTGCCAGCAGGGACCGGGACAGGGTTCGTGGCTACACCTTC. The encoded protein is CASRDRDRVRGYTF.

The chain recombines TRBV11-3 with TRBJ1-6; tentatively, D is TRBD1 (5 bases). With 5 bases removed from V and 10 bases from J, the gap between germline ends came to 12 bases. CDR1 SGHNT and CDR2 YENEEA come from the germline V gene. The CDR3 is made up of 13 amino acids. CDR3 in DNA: TGTGCCAGCAGCCTCGGGGGGGGGTCACCCCTCCACTTT. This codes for CASSLGGGSPLHF.

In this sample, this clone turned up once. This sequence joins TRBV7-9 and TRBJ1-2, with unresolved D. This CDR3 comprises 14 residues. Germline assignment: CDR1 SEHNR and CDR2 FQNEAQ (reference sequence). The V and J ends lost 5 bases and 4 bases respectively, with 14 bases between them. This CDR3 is CASSPPGSAYGYTF. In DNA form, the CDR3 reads TGTGCCAGCAGCCCGCCGGGGTCTGCCTATGGCTACACCTTC.

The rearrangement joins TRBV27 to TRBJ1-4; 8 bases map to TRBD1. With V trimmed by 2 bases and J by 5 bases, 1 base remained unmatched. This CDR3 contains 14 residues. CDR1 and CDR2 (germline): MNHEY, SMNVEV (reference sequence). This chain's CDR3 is CASSLRTGNEKLFF. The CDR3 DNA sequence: TGTGCCAGCAGTTTACGGACAGGGAATGAAAAACTGTTTTTT. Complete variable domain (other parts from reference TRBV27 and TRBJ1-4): EAQVTQNPRYLITVTGKKLTVTCSQNMNHEYMSWYRQDPGLGLRQIYYSMNVEVTDKGDVPEGYKVSRKEKRNFPLILESPSPNQTSLYFCASSLRTGNEKLFFGSGTQLSVL.